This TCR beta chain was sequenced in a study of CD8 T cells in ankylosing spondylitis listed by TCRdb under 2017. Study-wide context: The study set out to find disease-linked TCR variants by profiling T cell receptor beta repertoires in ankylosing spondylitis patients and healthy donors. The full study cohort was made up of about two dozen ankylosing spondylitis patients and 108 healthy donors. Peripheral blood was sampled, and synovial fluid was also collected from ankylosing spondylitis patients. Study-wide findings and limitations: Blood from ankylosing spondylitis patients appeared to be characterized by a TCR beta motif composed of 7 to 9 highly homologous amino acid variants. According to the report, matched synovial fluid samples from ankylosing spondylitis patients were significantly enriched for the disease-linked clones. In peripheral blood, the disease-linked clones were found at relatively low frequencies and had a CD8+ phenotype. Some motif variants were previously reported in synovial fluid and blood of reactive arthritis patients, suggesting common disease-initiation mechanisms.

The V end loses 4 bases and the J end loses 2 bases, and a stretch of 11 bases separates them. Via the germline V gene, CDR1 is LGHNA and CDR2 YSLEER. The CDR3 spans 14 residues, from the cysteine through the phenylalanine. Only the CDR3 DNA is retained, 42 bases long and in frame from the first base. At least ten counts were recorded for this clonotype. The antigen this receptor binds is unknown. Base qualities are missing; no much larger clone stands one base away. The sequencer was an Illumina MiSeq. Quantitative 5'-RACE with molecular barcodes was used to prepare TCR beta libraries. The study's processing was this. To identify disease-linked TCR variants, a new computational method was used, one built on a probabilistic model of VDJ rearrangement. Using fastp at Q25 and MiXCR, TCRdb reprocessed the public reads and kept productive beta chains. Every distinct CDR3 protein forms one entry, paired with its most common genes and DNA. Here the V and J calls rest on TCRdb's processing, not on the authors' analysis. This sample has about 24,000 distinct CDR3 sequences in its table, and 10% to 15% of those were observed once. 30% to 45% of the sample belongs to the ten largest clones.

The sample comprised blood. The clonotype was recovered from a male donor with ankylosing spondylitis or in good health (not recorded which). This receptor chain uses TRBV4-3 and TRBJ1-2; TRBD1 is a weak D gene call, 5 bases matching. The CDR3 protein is CASSPGTENYGYTF. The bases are TGCGCCAGCAGCCCAGGGACGGAGAACTATGGCTACACCTTC.